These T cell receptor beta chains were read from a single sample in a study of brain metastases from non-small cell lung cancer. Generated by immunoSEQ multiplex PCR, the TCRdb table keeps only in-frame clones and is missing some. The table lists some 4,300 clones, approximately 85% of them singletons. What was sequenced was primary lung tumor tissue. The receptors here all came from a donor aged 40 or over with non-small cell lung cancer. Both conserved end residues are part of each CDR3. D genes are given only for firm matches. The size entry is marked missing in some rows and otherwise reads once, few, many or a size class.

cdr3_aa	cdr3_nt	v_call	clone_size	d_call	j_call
CASSFRGPTDTQYF	TGTGCCAGCAGTTTTAGGGGTCCCACAGATACGCAGTATTTT	TRBV7-3	-	-	TRBJ2-3
CASSPLRIADSYEQYF	TGTGCCAGCTCACCACTTCGAATAGCGGATTCCTACGAGCAGTACTTC	TRBV18	-	-	TRBJ2-7
CASGTVLEQGAASNSPLHF	TGCGCCAGCGGCACCGTACTAGAACAGGGGGCGGCATCTAATTCACCCCTCCACTTT	TRBV5-1	-	TRBD1	TRBJ1-6
CASSPTSGNSYNEQFF	TGTGCCAGCAGTCCCACCAGCGGGAACTCCTACAATGAGCAGTTCTTC	TRBV28	-	TRBD2	TRBJ2-1
CASSQGLAGGREETQYF	TGCGCCAGCAGCCAGGGACTAGCGGGAGGCCGCGAAGAGACCCAGTACTTC	TRBV5-1	-	TRBD2	TRBJ2-5
CASSLSRLTYNSPLHF	TGTGCCAGCAGTTTATCCCGGCTCACTTATAATTCACCCCTCCACTTT	TRBV27	once	-	TRBJ1-6
CASKGTVSNQPQHF	TGTGCCAGCAAAGGGACGGTTAGCAATCAGCCCCAGCATTTT	TRBV2	large	-	TRBJ1-5
CASSSGAGANILTF	TGTGCCAGCAGCTCAGGGGCTGGGGCCAACATCCTGACTTTC	TRBV28	-	-	TRBJ2-6
CASGLATGGYYGYTF	TGTGCTAGTGGTTTGGCGACAGGGGGCTACTATGGCTACACCTTC	TRBV12-5	-	TRBD1	TRBJ1-2
CASSYSLAGELFF	TGTGCCAGCAGTTACTCTCTAGCGGGGGAGCTGTTTTTT	TRBV6-2/TRBV6-3	-	-	TRBJ2-2
CASSQDRREKLFF	TGCGCCAGCAGCCAAGATAGGCGCGAAAAACTGTTTTTT	TRBV4-1	once	-	TRBJ1-4
CSVESAVSNQPQHF	TGCAGCGTTGAATCGGCGGTTAGCAATCAGCCCCAGCATTTT	TRBV29-1	-	-	TRBJ1-5
CASSERRGRTDTQYF	TGTGCCAGCAGTGAACGCAGGGGGCGCACAGATACGCAGTATTTT	TRBV6-1	-	TRBD1	TRBJ2-3
CASSLASSGGYTF	TGTGCCAGCAGCTTAGCCTCAAGCGGTGGCTACACCTTC	TRBV7-8	once	-	TRBJ1-2
CASSPPGQRTYEQYF	TGTGCCAGCAGCCCCCCGGGACAGAGAACCTACGAGCAGTACTTC	TRBV3-1/TRBV3-2	-	TRBD1	TRBJ2-7
CASSAHGAGGYTF	TGTGCCAGCAGCGCCCACGGGGCAGGTGGCTACACCTTC	TRBV9	-	-	TRBJ1-2
CASSYSRQKGASGYTF	TGTGCCAGCAGTTACTCGAGACAGAAAGGGGCCTCTGGCTACACCTTC	TRBV6-5	-	-	TRBJ1-2
CASSFKAGHFNEQFF	TGTGCCAGCAGTTTCAAAGCGGGCCATTTCAATGAGCAGTTCTTC	TRBV27	-	-	TRBJ2-1
CASRDHNYGYTF	TGTGCCAGCAGGGATCACAACTATGGCTACACCTTC	TRBV6-4	few	-	TRBJ1-2
CASSVAGPHYGYTF	TGTGCCAGCAGCGTAGCGGGACCCCACTATGGCTACACCTTC	TRBV9	-	-	TRBJ1-2
CASHRTANTGELFF	TGTGCCAGCCATCGGACAGCGAACACCGGGGAGCTGTTTTTT	TRBV2	-	-	TRBJ2-2
CASSQGQGRGEAFF	TGCGCCAGCAGTCAAGGACAGGGGAGGGGTGAAGCTTTCTTT	TRBV10-1	-	TRBD1	TRBJ1-1
CASSLAGTGAYEQYF	TGTGCCAGCAGTTTAGCGGGGACGGGAGCCTACGAGCAGTACTTC	TRBV27	once	-	TRBJ2-7
CASSLGDTGEQYF	TGTGCCAGCAGTTTAGGGGACACGGGAGAGCAGTACTTC	TRBV12-3/TRBV12-4	-	-	TRBJ2-7
CASSPPLAGGYEQYF	TGTGCCAGCAGCCCCCCTTTAGCGGGAGGTTACGAGCAGTACTTC	TRBV28	-	TRBD2	TRBJ2-7
CASSLSYEQYF	TGTGCCAGCAGCCTCTCCTACGAGCAGTACTTC	TRBV3-1/TRBV3-2	-	-	TRBJ2-7
CASSSRGGLQETQYF	TGTGCCAGCAGCTCGCGCGGCGGATTACAAGAGACCCAGTACTTC	TRBV7-8	-	-	TRBJ2-5
CASSLGQGLMNTEAFF	TGTGCCAGCAGCTTAGGACAAGGACTTATGAACACTGAAGCTTTCTTT	TRBV7-6	-	-	TRBJ1-1
CASRTTGPQETQYF	TGTGCCAGCAGGACGACAGGGCCCCAAGAGACCCAGTACTTC	TRBV2	-	TRBD1	TRBJ2-5
CASSELVPGLAGVAPNTQYF	TGCGCCAGCAGTGAGCTAGTCCCGGGACTAGCGGGAGTTGCGCCCAATACGCAGTATTTT	TRBV10-1	-	TRBD2	TRBJ2-3
CASTPDRRGGTYGYTF	TGTGCCAGTACCCCCGATCGGAGGGGAGGGACCTATGGCTACACCTTC	TRBV19	-	-	TRBJ1-2
CASQLAGAYNEQFF	TGTGCCAGCCAACTAGCGGGAGCCTACAATGAGCAGTTCTTC	TRBV2	once	TRBD2	TRBJ2-1
CASRPDIGRTEAFF	TGTGCCAGCAGACCGGACATCGGGAGGACTGAAGCTTTCTTT	TRBV28	-	-	TRBJ1-1
CASSPYPSRLAGINEQFF	TGTGCCAGCTCACCCTACCCTTCCCGACTAGCGGGGATCAATGAGCAGTTCTTC	TRBV18	once	TRBD2	TRBJ2-1
CASSGRDREPYGYTF	TGTGCCAGCAGTGGGAGGGACAGGGAACCCTATGGCTACACCTTC	TRBV28	-	TRBD1	TRBJ1-2
CASSYSTGKSYGYTF	TGTGCCAGCAGTTACTCGACAGGGAAGAGCTATGGCTACACCTTC	TRBV6-2/TRBV6-3	-	TRBD1	TRBJ1-2
CASSEPGRGSYEQYF	TGCGCCAGCAGTGAGCCGGGACGGGGCTCCTACGAGCAGTACTTC	TRBV10-2	-	-	TRBJ2-7
CASRLSGTGGVGGYTF	TGTGCCAGCAGGTTATCCGGGACAGGGGGCGTTGGTGGCTACACCTTC	TRBV28	-	TRBD1	TRBJ1-2
CASSGLGTEAFF	TGTGCCAGCTCAGGACTTGGCACTGAAGCTTTCTTT	TRBV18	-	-	TRBJ1-1
CASSFVGASSTDTQYF	TGTGCCAGCAGTTTCGTGGGAGCCTCTAGCACAGATACGCAGTATTTT	TRBV27	few	-	TRBJ2-3
CASSLSPPGRAGAGELFF	TGTGCCAGCAGTTTATCCCCTCCTGGGCGAGCGGGAGCCGGGGAGCTGTTTTTT	TRBV27	once	TRBD2	TRBJ2-2
CASSPSTGANEKLFF	TGTGCCAGCAGCCCGTCGACAGGAGCTAATGAAAAACTGTTTTTT	TRBV7-2	-	-	TRBJ1-4
CASSPPGTDTQYF	TGTGCCAGCAGCCCCCCAGGCACAGATACGCAGTATTTT	TRBV3-1/TRBV3-2	-	-	TRBJ2-3
CASSPSGQGAAGNTIYF	TGTGCCAGCTCACCATCGGGACAGGGGGCAGCTGGAAACACCATATATTTT	TRBV18	-	TRBD1	TRBJ1-3
CASTTVGSWNSPLHF	-	TRBV19	-	-	TRBJ1-6
CASRVGWNYGYTF	TGTGCCAGTAGGGTGGGTTGGAACTATGGCTACACCTTC	TRBV28	-	-	TRBJ1-2
CASSSPGQGWETQYF	TGTGCCAGCAGTTCTCCGGGACAGGGGTGGGAGACCCAGTACTTC	TRBV28	-	TRBD1	TRBJ2-5
CASSRQVGFQETQYF	TGTGCCAGCAGTCGCCAGGTCGGTTTCCAAGAGACCCAGTACTTC	TRBV28	-	-	TRBJ2-5
CATSRDPGMNSPLHF	TGTGCCACCAGCAGAGATCCAGGGATGAATTCACCCCTCCACTTT	TRBV15	-	-	TRBJ1-6
CASSLERTQGSPLHF	TGCGCCAGCAGCTTGGAAAGGACCCAGGGGTCACCCCTCCACTTT	TRBV5-1	-	-	TRBJ1-6
CASSQRLRETQYF	TGTGCCAGCAGCCAAAGGCTCCGAGAGACCCAGTACTTC	TRBV4-2	-	-	TRBJ2-5
CASSPPIMLAKNTGELFF	TGTGCCAGCTCACCACCGATCATGCTAGCGAAGAACACCGGGGAGCTGTTTTTT	TRBV18	-	-	TRBJ2-2
CASSEVGGTSPLHF	TGTGCCAGCAGTGAAGTGGGAGGGACCTCACCCCTCCACTTT	TRBV6-1	-	-	TRBJ1-6
CASSFSGSYNEQFF	TGTGCCAGCAGTTTTAGCGGGAGCTACAATGAGCAGTTCTTC	TRBV5-6	-	TRBD2	TRBJ2-1
CASRQGEAFF	TGTGCCAGCAGGCAGGGTGAAGCTTTCTTT	TRBV6-5	large	-	TRBJ1-1